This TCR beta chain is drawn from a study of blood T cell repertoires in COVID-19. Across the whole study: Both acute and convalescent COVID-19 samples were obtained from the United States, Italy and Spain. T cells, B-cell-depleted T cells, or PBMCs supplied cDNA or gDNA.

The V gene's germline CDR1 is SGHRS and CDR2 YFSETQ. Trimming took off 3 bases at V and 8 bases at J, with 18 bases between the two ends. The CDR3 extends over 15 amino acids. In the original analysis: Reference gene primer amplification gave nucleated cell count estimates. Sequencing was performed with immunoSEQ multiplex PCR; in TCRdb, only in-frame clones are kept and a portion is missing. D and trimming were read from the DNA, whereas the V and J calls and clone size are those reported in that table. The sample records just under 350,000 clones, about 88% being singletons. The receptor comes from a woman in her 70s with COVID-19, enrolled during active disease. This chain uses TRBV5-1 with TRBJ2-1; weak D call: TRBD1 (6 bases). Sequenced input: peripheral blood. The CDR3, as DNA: TGCGCCAGCAGCTCCATACCCGGGACATTCGATGAGCAGTTCTTC. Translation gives CASSSIPGTFDEQFF.